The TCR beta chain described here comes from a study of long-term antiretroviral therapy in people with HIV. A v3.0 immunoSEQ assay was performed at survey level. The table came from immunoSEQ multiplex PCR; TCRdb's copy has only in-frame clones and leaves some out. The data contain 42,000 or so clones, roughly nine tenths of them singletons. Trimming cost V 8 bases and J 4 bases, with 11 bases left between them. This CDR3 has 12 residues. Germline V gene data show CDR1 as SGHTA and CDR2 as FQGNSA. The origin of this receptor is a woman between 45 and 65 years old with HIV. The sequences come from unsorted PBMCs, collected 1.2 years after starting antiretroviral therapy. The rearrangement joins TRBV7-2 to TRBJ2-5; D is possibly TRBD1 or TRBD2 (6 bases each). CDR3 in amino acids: CASLGGRETQYF. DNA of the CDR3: TGTGCCAGCCTGGGGGGCCGAGAGACCCAGTACTTC.